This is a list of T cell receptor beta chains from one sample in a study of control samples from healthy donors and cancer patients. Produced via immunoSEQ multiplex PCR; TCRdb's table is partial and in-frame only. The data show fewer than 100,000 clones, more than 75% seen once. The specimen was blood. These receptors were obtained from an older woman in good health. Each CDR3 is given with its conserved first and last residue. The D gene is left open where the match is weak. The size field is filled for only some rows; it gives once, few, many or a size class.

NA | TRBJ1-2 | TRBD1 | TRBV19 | CASSIATGGSGYTF | TGTGCCAGTAGTATAGCAACAGGGGGAAGTGGCTACACCTTC
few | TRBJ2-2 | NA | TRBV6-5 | CASSHGGNTGELFF | TGTGCCAGCAGTCACGGGGGAAACACCGGGGAGCTGTTTTTT
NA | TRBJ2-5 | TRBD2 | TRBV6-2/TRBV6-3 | CASSYRRETQETQYF | TGTGCCAGCAGTTATCGGCGGGAGACTCAAGAGACCCAGTACTTC
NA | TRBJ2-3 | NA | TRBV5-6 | CASSQPGLPQYF | TGTGCCAGCAGCCAACCCGGGCTCCCGCAGTATTTT
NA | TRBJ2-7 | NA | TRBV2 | CASRADDYEQYF | TGTGCCAGCAGGGCGGACGACTACGAGCAGTACTTC
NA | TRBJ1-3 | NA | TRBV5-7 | CASSLVSARADTIYF | TGTGCCAGCAGCTTGGTATCGGCCAGGGCGGACACCATATATTTT
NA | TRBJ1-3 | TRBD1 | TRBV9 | CASSGGTTGVSGNTIYF | TGTGCCAGCAGCGGAGGGACGACAGGGGTCTCTGGAAACACCATATATTTT
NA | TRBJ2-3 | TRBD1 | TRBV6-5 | CASSRGQAQRTQYF | TGTGCCAGCAGTCGAGGACAGGCGCAAAGAACGCAGTATTTT
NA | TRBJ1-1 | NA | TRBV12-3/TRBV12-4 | CASSLGAEAFF | TGTGCCAGCAGTCTCGGGGCAGAAGCTTTCTTT
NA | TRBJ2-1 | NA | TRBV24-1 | CATSDPQGGDYNEQFF | TGTGCCACCAGTGATCCCCAGGGGGGAGATTACAATGAGCAGTTCTTC
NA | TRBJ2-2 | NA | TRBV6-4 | CASSENSAANTGELFF | TGTGCCAGCAGTGAAAACTCTGCCGCGAACACCGGGGAGCTGTTTTTT
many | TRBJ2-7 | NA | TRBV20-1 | CSASGAYEQYF | TGCAGTGCTTCAGGGGCCTACGAGCAGTACTTC
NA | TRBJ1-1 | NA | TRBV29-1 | CSVRQNTEAFF | TGCAGCGTTAGGCAGAACACTGAAGCTTTCTTT